A single sample is the source of the 7 T cell receptor beta chains below, sequenced in a study of cytomegalovirus exposure and HLA in healthy donors. Researchers ran the PCR with 60 Vbeta and 13 Jbeta primers. Generated by immunoSEQ multiplex PCR, the TCRdb table keeps only in-frame clones and is missing some. This listing includes 100,000 to 150,000 clones. The sample comprised PBMCs. The receptors shown here come from a woman aged 35 to 49 in good health and CMV-seronegative.

The chain couples TRBV4-3 to TRBJ1-3; 8 bases align to TRBD1. Trimming at V came to 1 base and at J to 0 bases, leaving 5 bases not matched to a gene. The V gene's germline CDR1 is LGHNA and CDR2 YSLEER. The CDR3 has 17 amino acids. The CDR3 loop is CASSQVTGTGSGNTIYF. CDR3 DNA sequence: TGCGCCAGCAGCCAAGTGACTGGGACAGGCTCTGGAAACACCATATATTTT.

CDR3 DNA sequence: TGTGCCAGCAGTCTAGACAGGGGAAGAACTGAAGCTTTCTTT. It yields the protein CASSLDRGRTEAFF. The chain recombines TRBV6-4 with TRBJ1-1, with TRBD1 identical over 8 bases. The junction had 7 bases not matched to a gene; V was cut back by 5 bases and J by 5 bases. Looked up from germline, CDR1 is MRHNA and CDR2 is SNTAGT. The CDR3 consists of 14 residues.

The V and J genes are TRBV14 and TRBJ2-2; 8 bases fit TRBD1. V shed 2 bases and J 6 bases; nucleotides not matched to a gene: 5. From germline, CDR1 is SGHDN and CDR2 FVKESK. The CDR3 length is 15 residues. The CDR3 coding sequence is TGTGCCAGCAGCCAAAATACAGGGGGTTCCGGGGAGCTGTTTTTT. Translated, it gives CASSQNTGGSGELFF.

The chain carries TRBV7-2 and TRBJ2-5; 10 nucleotides agree with TRBD1. Germline lookup yields CDR1 SGHTA and CDR2 FQGNSA. This CDR3 is built from 15 residues. V was pared by 4 bases and J by 1 base, with 3 bases of the junction left unmatched. CDR3 sequence reads: CASSWDRGSQETQYF. DNA of the CDR3: TGTGCCAGCAGCTGGGACAGGGGTTCCCAAGAGACCCAGTACTTC.

The gene calls are TRBV7-3 and TRBJ2-2, with D possibly TRBD1 on 5 matching bases. The length of the CDR3 is 15 residues. Trimming removed 5 bases at V and 4 bases at J, with 14 bases between. Germline CDR1 is SGHTA and CDR2 is FQGTGA. The CDR3 loop reads CASSPFGAGTGELFF. In DNA, the CDR3 is TGTGCCAGCAGCCCTTTTGGGGCAGGCACCGGGGAGCTGTTTTTT.

The V and J genes are TRBV4-1 and TRBJ1-4; possible D gene TRBD1, 5 bases. CDR3 length: 17 residues. Germline CDR1 and CDR2: MGHRA and YSYEKL. Trimming pared 3 bases from V and 2 bases from J, leaving 16 bases between. In DNA form, the CDR3 reads TGCGCCAGCAGCCAGGCGACTGGACAAGGGACTAATGAAAAACTGTTTTTT. Protein product: CASSQATGQGTNEKLFF.

The chain carries TRBV6-6 and TRBJ2-1; 8 positions match TRBD2. This CDR3 comprises 13 residues. Per germline, CDR1 MNHNY and CDR2 SVGAGI (reference sequence). Trimming cost V 10 bases and J 7 bases; bases outside gene matches: 9. The CDR3, as DNA: TGTGCCATCCGGGGGGGAGGGAGAAATGAGCAGTTCTTC. Residues: CAIRGGGRNEQFF.